This is a list of T cell receptor beta chains from one sample in a study of post-analysis software for immune sequencing data. From the PCR reads, TCRdb called clonotypes with MiXCR, one entry per CDR3 protein. This sample has hundreds of thousands of distinct CDR3 sequences, with roughly 50% found just once. Sequenced material: blood. These receptors originate from a girl aged 5-17 years with multiple sclerosis. The CDR3 runs from the conserved cysteine through the conserved F or W. Each record gives: CDR3 DNA, CDR3 protein, J gene, D gene, V gene, clone size. D genes are given only for firm matches. Clone size is given for some rows only: seen once, a few or many times, or a class if the clone is expanded.

CDR3nt: TGTGCCAGCTCACCTAGAACGGACCTTTCACGTGAGCAGTTCTTC; CDR3aa: CASSPRTDLSREQFF; j_gene: TRBJ2-1; d_gene: -; v_gene: TRBV18; abundance: -
CDR3nt: TGTGCCAGCAGCTCAGTTTTAGACTACGAGCAGTACTTC; CDR3aa: CASSSVLDYEQYF; j_gene: TRBJ2-7; d_gene: -; v_gene: TRBV12-3/TRBV12-4; abundance: once
CDR3nt: TGCAGTGCTATTCCTCTGACTAGCGGGAGGGCCTACGAGCAGTACTTC; CDR3aa: CSAIPLTSGRAYEQYF; j_gene: TRBJ2-7; d_gene: TRBD2; v_gene: TRBV20-1; abundance: few
CDR3nt: TGCGCCAGCAGCTTGATGGCCTCTGGGGCCAACGTCCTGACTTTC; CDR3aa: CASSLMASGANVLTF; j_gene: TRBJ2-6; d_gene: -; v_gene: TRBV5-1; abundance: few
CDR3nt: TGCGCCAGCAGCCACAACCCTGGGGCCAACGTCCTGACTTTC; CDR3aa: CASSHNPGANVLTF; j_gene: TRBJ2-6; d_gene: -; v_gene: TRBV5-1; abundance: -
CDR3nt: TGTGCCAGCAGCCATTGGACGGGCGAAGGCAACGTCCTGACTTTC; CDR3aa: CASSHWTGEGNVLTF; j_gene: TRBJ2-6; d_gene: -; v_gene: TRBV3-1; abundance: -
CDR3nt: TGTGCCAGCCAAGGGACAGACCAAGAGACCCAGTACTTC; CDR3aa: CASQGTDQETQYF; j_gene: TRBJ2-5; d_gene: TRBD1; v_gene: TRBV6-5; abundance: few
CDR3nt: TGCGCCAGCAGCCCCTGGGCGCGGGGGGAGTTTAGCTCCTACGAGCAGTACTTC; CDR3aa: CASSPWARGEFSSYEQYF; j_gene: TRBJ2-7; d_gene: TRBD2; v_gene: TRBV5-1; abundance: -
CDR3nt: TGCAGCGTGCACAGGGGGAAGAACACTGAAGCTTTCTTT; CDR3aa: CSVHRGKNTEAFF; j_gene: TRBJ1-1; d_gene: TRBD1; v_gene: TRBV29-1; abundance: -
CDR3nt: TGTGCCAGCAGTTACTCGAGGTACAGGGGACAGGCTACAGATACGCAGTATTTT; CDR3aa: CASSYSRYRGQATDTQYF; j_gene: TRBJ2-3; d_gene: TRBD1; v_gene: TRBV6-5; abundance: once
CDR3nt: TGTGCCAGCAGCTTTAGGGTAGCGGGAGGGCCATTCAATGAGCAGTTCTTC; CDR3aa: CASSFRVAGGPFNEQFF; j_gene: TRBJ2-1; d_gene: TRBD2; v_gene: TRBV7-9; abundance: -
CDR3nt: TGTGCTAGTGGTTCCCGGACTAGCGAAGAGACCCAGTACTTC; CDR3aa: CASGSRTSEETQYF; j_gene: TRBJ2-5; d_gene: TRBD2; v_gene: TRBV12-5; abundance: -
CDR3nt: TGCGCCAGCAGCCAAGATTACACCTACGCTCTAGTCGAGCAGTACTTC; CDR3aa: CASSQDYTYALVEQYF; j_gene: TRBJ2-7; d_gene: -; v_gene: TRBV4-1; abundance: once
CDR3nt: TGTGCCAGCAGCCAACTACTGCGGGACAGGGGATGGGAGCAGTACTTC; CDR3aa: CASSQLLRDRGWEQYF; j_gene: TRBJ2-7; d_gene: TRBD1; v_gene: TRBV3-1; abundance: -
CDR3nt: TGTGCCACCGCCGGGGGGAAGAATCAGCCCCAGCATTTT; CDR3aa: CATAGGKNQPQHF; j_gene: TRBJ1-5; d_gene: -; v_gene: TRBV6-5; abundance: -
CDR3nt: TGTGCCAGCAGCTTGAGCGGGAGCAAAAACATTCAGTACTTC; CDR3aa: CASSLSGSKNIQYF; j_gene: TRBJ2-4; d_gene: TRBD2; v_gene: TRBV7-9; abundance: -
CDR3nt: TGTGCCAGCAGTCGGGACAGGGGGCGTCGCGTAGTTCAAGAGACCCAGTACTTC; CDR3aa: CASSRDRGRRVVQETQYF; j_gene: TRBJ2-5; d_gene: TRBD1; v_gene: TRBV7-2; abundance: -
CDR3nt: TGTGCCAGCAGGCCTCGGGATCTCACAGATACGCAGTATTTT; CDR3aa: CASRPRDLTDTQYF; j_gene: TRBJ2-3; d_gene: -; v_gene: TRBV5-4; abundance: few
CDR3nt: TGCAGTGCTAGCCAAACGACCCGGACCCCCTACGAGCAGTACTTC; CDR3aa: CSASQTTRTPYEQYF; j_gene: TRBJ2-7; d_gene: -; v_gene: TRBV20-1; abundance: -
CDR3nt: TGCGCCAGCTCGGGGACAATAGCGGGAGGGGTCGAGCAGTACTTC; CDR3aa: CASSGTIAGGVEQYF; j_gene: TRBJ2-7; d_gene: TRBD2; v_gene: TRBV5-1; abundance: few
CDR3nt: TGCAGCGTGACGCCCAGGTTTCTTGATGGCTACACCTTC; CDR3aa: CSVTPRFLDGYTF; j_gene: TRBJ1-2; d_gene: -; v_gene: TRBV29-1; abundance: -
CDR3nt: TGTGCCACCAGCAGTTCCCGGGGGGCGAAAGAGACCCAGTACTTC; CDR3aa: CATSSSRGAKETQYF; j_gene: TRBJ2-5; d_gene: -; v_gene: TRBV15; abundance: few
CDR3nt: TGTGCCAGCAGCACAGCTAGCGGGGGTACCTACGAGCAGTACTTC; CDR3aa: CASSTASGGTYEQYF; j_gene: TRBJ2-7; d_gene: TRBD2; v_gene: TRBV7-2; abundance: -
CDR3nt: TGTGCCAGCAGCCAAGGTCGGACAGCCACGAAGGAGACCCAGTACTTC; CDR3aa: CASSQGRTATKETQYF; j_gene: TRBJ2-5; d_gene: -; v_gene: TRBV3-1; abundance: -
CDR3nt: TGTGCCAGCAGCTTAGGGAGCCCTGGGGCCAACGTCCTGACTTTC; CDR3aa: CASSLGSPGANVLTF; j_gene: TRBJ2-6; d_gene: -; v_gene: TRBV7-8; abundance: few
CDR3nt: TGTGCCAGCAGCCAGTACAACCGTCAGCCCCAGCATTTT; CDR3aa: CASSQYNRQPQHF; j_gene: TRBJ1-5; d_gene: -; v_gene: TRBV3-1; abundance: few
CDR3nt: TGTGCCAGCAGTTACTGGCGGGGTGGTTCAGATACGCAGTATTTT; CDR3aa: CASSYWRGGSDTQYF; j_gene: TRBJ2-3; d_gene: -; v_gene: TRBV6-2/TRBV6-3; abundance: -
CDR3nt: TGCAGTGCTATAGGGGGCTCGTTGGGGCAGTACTTC; CDR3aa: CSAIGGSLGQYF; j_gene: TRBJ2-7; d_gene: TRBD1; v_gene: TRBV20-1; abundance: -
CDR3nt: TGCAGTGCTAGAGATGAGGGATTAGCCCTCGATACGCAGTATTTT; CDR3aa: CSARDEGLALDTQYF; j_gene: TRBJ2-3; d_gene: -; v_gene: TRBV20-1; abundance: few
CDR3nt: TGTGCCAGCAGCCGACACCTTCTTCGGGACGGAGACAATGAGCAGTTCTTC; CDR3aa: CASSRHLLRDGDNEQFF; j_gene: TRBJ2-1; d_gene: -; v_gene: TRBV7-9; abundance: -
CDR3nt: TGCGCCAGCAGCTCAAATCAATACGGGGGGAACACTGAAGCTTTCTTT; CDR3aa: CASSSNQYGGNTEAFF; j_gene: TRBJ1-1; d_gene: -; v_gene: TRBV5-1; abundance: -
CDR3nt: TGCGCCAGCAGCTTGGCCGGAGGAACGGTATTCTACGAGCAGTACTTC; CDR3aa: CASSLAGGTVFYEQYF; j_gene: TRBJ2-7; d_gene: -; v_gene: TRBV5-1; abundance: -
CDR3nt: TGTGCCAGCAGCCCCGCACCGGGCTACGAGCAGTACTTC; CDR3aa: CASSPAPGYEQYF; j_gene: TRBJ2-7; d_gene: -; v_gene: TRBV7-2; abundance: few
CDR3nt: TGTGCCATCGGCACGCGGACTAGCGGGAGATCCTACGAGCAGTACTTC; CDR3aa: CAIGTRTSGRSYEQYF; j_gene: TRBJ2-7; d_gene: TRBD2; v_gene: TRBV10-3; abundance: -
CDR3nt: TGTGCCAGCAGTGCGACAGGGGGCGGAACAGATACGCAGTATTTT; CDR3aa: CASSATGGGTDTQYF; j_gene: TRBJ2-3; d_gene: TRBD1; v_gene: TRBV6-4; abundance: -
CDR3nt: TGCAGTGCTCCGCGGAGGGGCGCAGATACGCAGTATTTT; CDR3aa: CSAPRRGADTQYF; j_gene: TRBJ2-3; d_gene: -; v_gene: TRBV20-1; abundance: -
CDR3nt: TGTGCCAGCAGAGTATTTCGGACAGGGGTCACAGATACGCAGTATTTT; CDR3aa: CASRVFRTGVTDTQYF; j_gene: TRBJ2-3; d_gene: TRBD1; v_gene: TRBV7-8; abundance: -
CDR3nt: TGCGCCAGCAGCTTCGACAGGTACAATGAGCAGTTCTTC; CDR3aa: CASSFDRYNEQFF; j_gene: TRBJ2-1; d_gene: -; v_gene: TRBV4-1; abundance: few
CDR3nt: TGTGCCAGCAGCATACGCGCCTCGACCGGGGAGCTGTTTTTT; CDR3aa: CASSIRASTGELFF; j_gene: TRBJ2-2; d_gene: -; v_gene: TRBV12-3/TRBV12-4; abundance: -
CDR3nt: TGCAGCGTTGAAATAGGGGGACTAGCGGGAGTGAATGAGCAGTTCTTC; CDR3aa: CSVEIGGLAGVNEQFF; j_gene: TRBJ2-1; d_gene: TRBD2; v_gene: TRBV29-1; abundance: -
CDR3nt: TGCGCCAGCAGCCAAGACCCCGGGACGTCAGCTTTCTTT; CDR3aa: CASSQDPGTSAFF; j_gene: TRBJ1-1; d_gene: -; v_gene: TRBV4-1; abundance: -
CDR3nt: TGCAGTGCTAGACCGACATGGCCCGAGACCCAGTACTTC; CDR3aa: CSARPTWPETQYF; j_gene: TRBJ2-5; d_gene: -; v_gene: TRBV20-1; abundance: -
CDR3nt: TGCAGTGCTCTCCAGGCTGGGCCGGGAGAGACCCAGTACTTC; CDR3aa: CSALQAGPGETQYF; j_gene: TRBJ2-5; d_gene: -; v_gene: TRBV20-1; abundance: -